The sequence of this TCR beta chain was determined in a study of T cell responses to AZD1222 COVID-19 vaccine. Clones were read by immunoSEQ multiplex PCR, and TCRdb kept only the in-frame ones, dropping some. The data show some 130,000 clones, 80% to 90% seen once. The CDR3 runs 13 residues. Trimming shortened V by 4 bases and J by 5 bases, and 8 bases separated the two germline ends. The germline V gene encodes CDR1 KGHSH and CDR2 LQKENI. V is TRBV18 and J is TRBJ1-4, with D tentatively TRBD1 (6 bases). The receptor was isolated from an adult who received the AZD1222 COVID-19 vaccine. The sample consisted of peripheral blood, taken 28 days after the second AZD1222 dose. The CDR3 DNA is TGTGCCAGCTCACTCGACAGGAATGAAAAACTGTTTTTT. The encoded protein is CASSLDRNEKLFF.